The 23 T cell receptor beta chains in this list originate from one sample, sequenced in a study of tissue T cells after allogeneic stem cell transplantation. TCRdb keeps only in-frame clones here, not all; method: immunoSEQ multiplex PCR. The table lists 45,000 to 50,000 clones, 65% to 80% of them singletons. The sample consisted of sorted cells pooled from one or two spleens. These receptor sequences come from a pool of C57BL/6 mice in good health.

In regard to this clone: Gene and germline names: mouse. The DNA ends 1 residue before the CDR3 does, and the rest of the CDR3 is filled in from the germline J gene. This rearrangement joins TRBV5 to TRBJ2-5; 8 bases agree with TRBD1. The CDR3 covers 14 residues. Germline V gene data show CDR1 as LGHNA and CDR2 as YNLKQL (reference sequence). V gave up 1 base and J gave up 3 bases; unmatched junction bases: 0. CDR3 bases read: TGTGCCAGCAGCCAAGGGACAGGGCAAGACACCCAGTAC. Amino acid sequence: CASSQGTGQDTQY. The CDR3 reads in full as CASSQGTGQDTQYF.

Details on this clone: Gene names and germline match the mouse. The DNA ends 1 residue before the CDR3 does, and the rest of the CDR3 is filled in from the germline J gene. This rearrangement joins TRBV13-2 to TRBJ2-1; D is undetermined. V lost 1 base to trimming and J lost 3 bases, with 8 bases between them. The CDR3 sequence is 14 residues long. The germline CDR1 and CDR2 sequences are NNHNN and SYGAGS (reference sequence). CDR3 DNA, as far as it was read: TGTGCCAGCGGTGATCGACAAGCCTATGCTGAGCAGTTC. Translated, it gives CASGDRQAYAEQF. The whole CDR3 is CASGDRQAYAEQFF.

There are a few counts of this clone. Gene names are the mouse ones. CDR3 DNA, as far as it was read: TGTGGTGCTACCTGGGGGAACCAAGACACCCAGTAC. Translating gives CGATWGNQDTQY. The CDR3 reads in full as CGATWGNQDTQYF. This chain uses TRBV20 with TRBJ2-5, with 7 bases lining up with TRBD2. The sequenced fragment ends 1 residue before the CDR3 boundary, so the rest is inferred from the germline J gene. CDR1 GFQATS and CDR2 STVNSAI come from the germline V gene. V was pared by 4 bases and J by 0 bases, with 1 base of the junction left unmatched. The CDR3 has 13 residues.

A note on this clone: The gene symbols are mouse symbols. The CDR3 goes on 1 residue after the read ends, and that part is filled in from the germline J gene. The rearrangement uses TRBV1 and TRBJ1-4; 8 bases align to TRBD1. V trimming: 6 bases; J trimming: 1 base; junction bases outside the gene matches: 4. The V gene's germline CDR1 is NSQYPW and CDR2 LRSPGD (reference sequence). This CDR3 is 15 amino acids long. The CDR3: CTCSTGGDSNERLFF. The sequenced part of the CDR3 DNA is TGCACCTGCAGCACAGGGGGAGATTCCAACGAAAGATTATTT.

This clone has only one observation. Mouse germline and gene names are used. Read sequence stops 1 residue before the CDR3 end, and the germline J gene provides the missing end. The V and J genes are TRBV13-3 and TRBJ2-4; D gene unclear. V lost 0 bases to trimming and J lost 0 bases, with 11 bases between them. Germline values: CDR1 NNHDY, CDR2 SYVADS. CDR3 length: 16 amino acids. Here the CDR3 reads CASSDAPATSQNTLYF. Partial CDR3 DNA: TGTGCCAGCAGTGATGCCCCAGCGACTAGTCAAAACACCTTGTAC.

This clone was observed a single time. Germline and genes here are mouse. The read falls 1 residue short of the CDR3 end, and the missing part is taken from the germline J gene. V usage is TRBV13-2 and J usage is TRBJ2-3; D gene unclear. V was cut by 2 bases and J by 0 bases, with 7 bases left in between. Germline CDR1 is NNHNN and CDR2 is SYGAGS (reference sequence). The CDR3 runs to 14 residues. Partial CDR3 DNA: TGTGCCAGCGGTGACCAGAATAGTGCAGAAACGCTGTAT. It specifies CASGDQNSAETLY. Given in full, the CDR3 is CASGDQNSAETLYF.

Comment on this clone: Gene names are the mouse ones. The CDR3 goes on 1 residue after the read ends, and that part is filled in from the germline J gene. The V gene is TRBV16, the J gene TRBJ1-3, with 8 bases lining up with TRBD1. The CDR3 length is 16 residues. V was clipped by 4 bases and J by 0 bases; unmatched bases: 5. Germline V CDR1 and CDR2: SGHSA, FRNQAP. Incomplete CDR3 DNA: TGTGCAAGCAGCTCTACAGGGGGGGATTCTGGAAATACGCTCTAT. As protein: CASSSTGGDSGNTLY. The whole CDR3 is CASSSTGGDSGNTLYF.

With regard to this clone: The gene names here belong to mouse. The read terminates 1 residue ahead of where the CDR3 ends, so the germline J gene completes it. The V gene is TRBV1, the J gene TRBJ2-7; the D gene is possibly TRBD1 (5 bases). V gave up 1 base and J gave up 0 bases, with 10 bases separating them. Germline lookup yields CDR1 NSQYPW and CDR2 LRSPGD (reference sequence). The CDR3 sequence is 15 residues long. CDR3 protein: CTCSAGRQSSYEQYF. The part of the CDR3 DNA that was read is TGCACCTGCAGTGCAGGGAGACAGAGCTCCTATGAACAGTAC. Full variable domain (remainder filled in from reference TRBV1 and TRBJ2-7): VTLLEQNPRWRLVPRGQAVNLRCILKNSQYPWMSWYQQDLQKQLQWLFTLRSPGDKEVKSLPGADYLATRVTDTELRLQVANMSQGRTLYCTCSAGRQSSYEQYFGPGTRLTVL.

A word on this clone: Gene names follow the mouse nomenclature. The read finishes 1 residue shy of the CDR3 end, and the germline J gene is used to complete it. V and J are TRBV5 and TRBJ1-2, with D possibly being TRBD1 (5 bases). The CDR3 runs to 13 residues. Trimming took 3 bases from V and 5 from J, leaving 10 bases between them. Germline values: CDR1 LGHNA, CDR2 YNLKQL (reference sequence). CDR3 in amino acids: CASSQGGGSDYTF. CDR3 DNA (partial): TGTGCCAGCAGCCAGGGGGGTGGGTCCGACTACACC.

For this clone: Gene labels here are mouse ones. CDR3 amino acids: CTCSALGGPSQNTLYF. The sequenced part of the CDR3 DNA is TGCACCTGCAGTGCACTGGGGGGGCCTAGTCAAAACACCTTGTAC. The chain is built from TRBV1 and TRBJ2-4, with 10 bases fitting TRBD2. The read terminates 1 residue ahead of where the CDR3 ends, so the germline J gene completes it. J lost 0 bases, V lost 2 bases, and 2 bases had no gene match. The CDR3 runs to 16 residues. CDR1 and CDR2 from the germline V gene are NSQYPW and LRSPGD (reference sequence).

Notes on this clone: Genes here carry mouse names. The read terminates 1 residue ahead of where the CDR3 ends, so the germline J gene completes it. This rearrangement joins TRBV19 to TRBJ1-2; tentative D call: TRBD1 (5 bases). Per germline, CDR1 FNHDT and CDR2 SITEND (reference sequence). This CDR3 has 13 residues. Trimming left V 0 bases short and J 3 bases short, with 6 bases between. CDR3 amino acids: CASSIGGDSDYTF. CDR3 bases read: TGTGCCAGCAGTATAGGGGGGGACTCCGACTACACC.

Points on this clone: Any gene name here is a mouse gene name. The CDR3 is cut off 1 residue early in the read; its end comes from the germline J gene. This rearrangement joins TRBV13-2 to TRBJ1-5, with D perhaps matching TRBD1 (5 bases). Germline V gene lookup returns CDR1 NNHNN and CDR2 SYGAGS (reference sequence). V was pared by 0 bases and J by 5 bases, with 6 bases between. This CDR3 region has 13 residues. The sequenced CDR3 bases are TGTGCCAGCGGTGATGGGGGCCACCAGGCTCCGCTT. This encodes CASGDGGHQAPL. The full CDR3 reads CASGDGGHQAPLF.

A remark on this clone: Gene names and germline refer to mouse. The read is 1 residue too short to cover the CDR3 end, so that end is filled in from the germline J gene. J is TRBJ2-2 and V is TRBV1, with 9 bases aligning to TRBD1. There are 16 residues in the CDR3. Germline V gives CDR1 NSQYPW, CDR2 LRSPGD (reference sequence). V trimming: 4 bases; J trimming: 0 bases; junction bases outside the gene matches: 3. The CDR3 loop is CTCSEGTGSNTGQLYF. Partial CDR3 DNA: TGCACCTGCAGTGAGGGGACAGGGTCAAACACCGGGCAGCTCTAC.

About this clone itself: Gene names and germline refer to mouse. The part of the CDR3 DNA that was read is TGTGCCAGCGGTGATGGCATTGCAAACACAGAAGTCTTC. Protein: CASGDGIANTEVF. The entire CDR3 reads CASGDGIANTEVFF. This chain links TRBV13-2 with TRBJ1-1; D gene unclear. The sequence runs out 1 residue before the end of the CDR3; the remainder is reconstructed from the germline J gene. Germline V CDR1 and CDR2: NNHNN, SYGAGS (reference sequence). V lost 0 bases and J 0 bases, leaving 6 bases between the germline ends. The CDR3 is made up of 14 amino acids.

A word on this clone: The gene names given are mouse names. Read coverage stops 1 residue before the CDR3 terminus; the germline J gene supplies the remainder. The chain couples TRBV3 to TRBJ2-1, with TRBD2 matching 8 bases. Losses at the gene ends were 1 base for V and 4 bases for J; bases not matched to a gene: 3. The CDR3 has 15 residues. Germline V CDR1 and CDR2: SNHLY, FYNGKV (reference sequence). CDR3 in amino acids: CASSLDWGRYAEQFF. CDR3 DNA (partial): TGTGCCAGCAGCTTAGACTGGGGGCGGTATGCTGAGCAGTTC.

Details on this clone: Gene names refer to mouse genes. CDR3 region: CASSGGSGNTLYF. CDR3 DNA (partial): TGTGCCAGCAGTGGAGGTTCTGGAAATACGCTCTAT. This rearrangement joins TRBV13-3 to TRBJ1-3, with D unclear. The sequenced fragment ends 1 residue before the CDR3 boundary, so the rest is inferred from the germline J gene. Trimming took 3 bases from V and 0 from J, leaving 4 bases between them. This CDR3 contains 13 residues. Germline V CDR1 and CDR2: NNHDY, SYVADS.

This clone turned up a few times. Mouse germline and gene names are used. The read ends 1 residue shy of where the CDR3 ends; the end is completed using the germline J gene. The chain is built from TRBV31 and TRBJ1-3; D remains unclear. Germline CDR1 is GKSSPN and CDR2 is SITVG. The CDR3 sequence is 13 residues long. V lost 1 base, J lost 1 base, and 5 bases lay in between. The CDR3 sequence is CAWSPISGNTLYF. Partial CDR3 DNA: TGTGCCTGGAGTCCAATCTCTGGAAATACGCTCTAT.

As regards this clone: Mouse gene names and germline throughout. The CDR3 end lies 1 residue beyond the end of the read and is filled in from the germline J gene. This chain links TRBV15 with TRBJ2-5; 10 bases are a match to TRBD2. CDR3 size: 14 residues. Looked up from germline, CDR1 is SGHND and CDR2 is FRSKSL. V was clipped by 5 bases and J by 4 bases; unmatched bases: 3. This chain's CDR3 is CASSLDWGEDTQYF. CDR3 DNA (partial): TGTGCCAGCAGTCTTGACTGGGGGGAAGACACCCAGTAC.

With regard to this clone: Mouse germline and gene names are used. The covered CDR3 bases are TGTGCCAGCAGTCCGCCCGGGACATCTGCAAACTCCGACTACACC. Its translation: CASSPPGTSANSDYT. The entire CDR3 sequence reads CASSPPGTSANSDYTF. The chain links TRBV15 to TRBJ1-2, with a weak D call TRBD1 (6 bases). The CDR3 end falls 1 residue outside the read, so it is completed with the germline J gene. CDR3 length: 16 residues. The germline CDR1 and CDR2 sequences are SGHND and FRSKSL. Trimming removed 5 bases from V and 0 bases from J, with 16 bases in between.

This clone was seen more than once but under ten times. The gene symbols are mouse symbols. The read comes to an end 1 residue before the CDR3 does, leaving the germline J gene to fill in the end. J is TRBJ2-7 and V is TRBV15, with TRBD2 identical over 13 bases. The trim removed 5 bases at V and 6 bases at J, leaving 4 bases unmatched. The CDR3 contains 14 residues. Germline CDR1 reads SGHND; CDR2 reads FRSKSL. The chain's CDR3 is CASSRTGGAREQYF. The sequenced part of the CDR3 DNA is TGTGCCAGCAGTCGGACTGGGGGGGCGCGTGAACAGTAC.

Worth noting for this clone: Any gene name here is a mouse gene name. The sequence runs out 1 residue before the end of the CDR3; the remainder is reconstructed from the germline J gene. The V call is TRBV2, the J call TRBJ1-6; D gene unclear. TRBJ1-6 belongs to the ORF category, with a function that is uncertain. V dropped 0 bases and J dropped 8 bases, with 2 bases sitting between them. The CDR3 is made up of 12 amino acids. CDR1 is LGHNA, CDR2 YSYQKL, per germline. The CDR3 reads CASSQEHSPLYF. The DNA read from the CDR3 is TGTGCCAGCAGCCAAGAACATTCGCCCCTCTAC.

Regarding this clone: The listed genes are named as in mouse. The CDR3 is cut off 1 residue early in the read; its end comes from the germline J gene. The chain uses TRBV2 and TRBJ2-3; no firm D call. There are 13 residues in the CDR3. V was clipped by 5 bases and J by 0 bases, with 6 bases between them. The V gene's germline CDR1 is LGHNA and CDR2 YSYQKL. The CDR3 sequence is CASSTSSAETLYF. Incomplete CDR3 DNA: TGTGCCAGCAGCACCAGTAGTGCAGAAACGCTGTAT.

With regard to this clone: Any gene name here is a mouse gene name. Sequencing ends 1 residue short of the CDR3 end; the germline J gene provides the rest. The rearrangement joins TRBV19 to TRBJ2-2; maybe TRBD1 (5 bases). The length of the CDR3 is 13 residues. V dropped 5 bases and J dropped 1 base, with 6 bases sitting between them. The germline V gene has CDR1 FNHDT and CDR2 SITEND (reference sequence). Incomplete CDR3 DNA: TGTGCCAGCAGCCAGGGAAACACCGGGCAGCTCTAC. This codes for CASSQGNTGQLY. The CDR3 in full is CASSQGNTGQLYF.